This T cell receptor (beta chain) was found in a study of CXCR3 chemokines and chemotherapy response in bladder cancer. TCRdb independently ran MiXCR on the PCR reads; one entry per CDR3 protein. This sample yields approximately 5,200 distinct CDR3 sequences, of which under 15% are seen a single time; under 14% belongs to the top ten. The TCR originated in a human donor with bladder cancer that responded to neoadjuvant chemotherapy. This specimen was taken from a patient whose treatment included neoadjuvant chemotherapy.

The CDR3 reads CSARGTGLAGTDTQYF. CDR3 DNA: TGCAGTGCTAGAGGCACGGGACTAGCGGGCACAGATACGCAGTATTTT. The rearrangement uses TRBV20-1 and TRBJ2-3, with 11 bases identical to TRBD2. This CDR3 has 16 amino acids. Germline V gene lookup returns CDR1 DFQATT and CDR2 SNEGSKA (reference sequence). The V segment lost 1 base and the J segment 1 base; nucleotides outside the gene matches: 4.